What follows is one T cell receptor beta chain and its context. This CDR3 has 14 amino acids. Germline V lookup: CDR1 SGHRS, CDR2 YFSETQ. V was cut by 6 bases and J by 3 bases, with 15 bases left in between. This sample was taken from a study of shared clonotypes between healthy human individuals. As originally analysed: Filtering differed since immunoSEQ provided only junctions, with no quality scores. The assay was immunoSEQ multiplex PCR, and TCRdb's table has in-frame clones only and misses some. V and J calls and clone size are copied from that table; D and trimming were computed from the DNA. The sample has approximately 1,500,000 clones; over 95% are singletons. The split of CD4+ cells yielded CD45RA+ naive and CD45RA-negative memory subsets.

The source is a man aged 25 to 45 in good health. This chain uses TRBV5-1 with TRBJ2-5; maybe TRBD1 (6 bases). Sequencing was done on a sample of naive CD4+ T cells sorted from blood. The subset here: CD45RA+ positively selected. The chain's CDR3 is CASTGRSGEETQYF. The DNA for the CDR3 is TGCGCCAGCACCGGGCGATCAGGGGAAGAGACCCAGTACTTC.